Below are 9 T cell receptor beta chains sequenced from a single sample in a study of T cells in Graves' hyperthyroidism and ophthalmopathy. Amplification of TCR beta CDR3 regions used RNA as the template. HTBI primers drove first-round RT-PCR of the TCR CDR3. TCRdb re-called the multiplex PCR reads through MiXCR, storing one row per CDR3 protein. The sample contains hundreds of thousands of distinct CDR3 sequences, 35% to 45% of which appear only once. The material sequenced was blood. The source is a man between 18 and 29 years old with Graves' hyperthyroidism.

For the CDR3, the DNA is TGTGCCAGCACCCCGGAGGCGGGAGGCAGGGACACCGGGGAGCTGTTTTTT. Translated: CASTPEAGGRDTGELFF. The V gene is TRBV6-1, the J gene TRBJ2-2; 8 positions match TRBD2. Germline CDR1 is MNHNS and CDR2 is SASEGT. Losses at the gene ends were 7 bases for V and 3 bases for J; bases not matched to a gene: 13. The CDR3 sequence is 17 residues long.

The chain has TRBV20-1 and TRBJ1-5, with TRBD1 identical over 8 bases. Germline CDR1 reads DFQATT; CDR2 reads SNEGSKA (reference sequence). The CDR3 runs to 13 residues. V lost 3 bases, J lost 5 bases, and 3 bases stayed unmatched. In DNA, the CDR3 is TGCAGTGCTAGCACAGGGGGGGATCAGCCCCAGCATTTT. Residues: CSASTGGDQPQHF.

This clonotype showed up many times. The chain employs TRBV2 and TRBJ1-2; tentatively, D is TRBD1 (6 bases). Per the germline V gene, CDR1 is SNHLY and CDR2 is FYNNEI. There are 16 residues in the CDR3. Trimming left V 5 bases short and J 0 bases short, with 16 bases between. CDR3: CASSPTGGGTNYGYTF. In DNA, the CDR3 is TGTGCCAGCAGTCCCACGGGGGGGGGCACTAACTATGGCTACACCTTC.

The CDR3 loop reads CASSETGTGYTF. CDR3 nucleotides: TGTGCCAGCAGTGAAACAGGGACCGGCTACACCTTC. The chain couples TRBV2 to TRBJ1-2; tentatively, D is TRBD1 (6 bases). This CDR3 is built from 12 residues. Trimming took 2 bases from V and 8 from J, leaving 9 bases between them. Germline V gives CDR1 SNHLY, CDR2 FYNNEI.

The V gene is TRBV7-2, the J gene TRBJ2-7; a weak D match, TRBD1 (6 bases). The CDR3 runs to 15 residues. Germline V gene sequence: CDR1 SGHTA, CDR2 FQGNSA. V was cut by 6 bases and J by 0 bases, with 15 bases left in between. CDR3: CASSPGTSFSYEQYF. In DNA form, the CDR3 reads TGTGCCAGCAGTCCGGGGACATCCTTCTCCTACGAGCAGTACTTC.

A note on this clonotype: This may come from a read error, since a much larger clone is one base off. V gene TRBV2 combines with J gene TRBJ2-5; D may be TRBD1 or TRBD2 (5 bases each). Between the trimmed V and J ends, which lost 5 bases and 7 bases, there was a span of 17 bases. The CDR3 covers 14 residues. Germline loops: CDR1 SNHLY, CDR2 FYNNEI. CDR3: CASSPEAGTGTQYF. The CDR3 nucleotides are TGTGCCAGCAGTCCAGAGGCAGGGACCGGGACCCAGTACTTC.

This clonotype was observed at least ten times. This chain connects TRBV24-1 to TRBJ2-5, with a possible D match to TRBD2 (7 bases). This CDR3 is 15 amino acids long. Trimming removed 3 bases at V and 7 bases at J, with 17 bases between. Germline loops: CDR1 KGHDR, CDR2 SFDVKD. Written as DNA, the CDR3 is TGTGCCACCAGTGATAGGGGGGGCAGGACGGTGACCCAGTACTTC. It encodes CATSDRGGRTVTQYF.

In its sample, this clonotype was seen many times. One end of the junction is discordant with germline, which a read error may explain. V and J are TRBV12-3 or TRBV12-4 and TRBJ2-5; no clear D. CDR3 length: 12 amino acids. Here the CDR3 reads CASSLDQETQYF. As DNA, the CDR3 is TGTGCCAGCAGCTTAGACCAAGAGACCCAGTACTTC.

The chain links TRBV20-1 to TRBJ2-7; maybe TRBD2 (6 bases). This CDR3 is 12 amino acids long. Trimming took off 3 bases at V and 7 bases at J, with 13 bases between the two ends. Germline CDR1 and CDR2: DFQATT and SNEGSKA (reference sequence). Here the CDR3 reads CSARGTAGEQYF. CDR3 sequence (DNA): TGCAGTGCTAGGGGGACGGCGGGGGAGCAGTACTTC.